A selection of T cell receptor beta chains follows, all from one sample in a study of T cell responses to AZD1222 COVID-19 vaccine. Method: immunoSEQ multiplex PCR; TCRdb's copy keeps in-frame clones and lacks some. Of approximately 100,000 clones listed, about nine tenths are singletons. Sample: peripheral blood, taken on day 0 of MenACWY control vaccination. All receptors come from an adult in good health. Each CDR3 is given with its conserved first and last residue. Fields, in order: clone size, J gene, D gene, V gene, CDR3 DNA, CDR3 protein. D genes are given only for firm matches. The size field is filled for only some rows; it gives once, few, many or a size class.

size: NA
J: TRBJ2-1
D: TRBD2
V: TRBV5-4
DNA: TGTGCCAGCAGCACCCGACTAGCGGGGTACAATGAGCAGTTCTTC
CDR3: CASSTRLAGYNEQFF

size: NA
J: TRBJ2-1
D: TRBD1
V: TRBV24-1
DNA: TGTGCCACCAGGGGACAGGGGCAAGGAGAGCAGTTCTTC
CDR3: CATRGQGQGEQFF

size: NA
J: TRBJ2-7
D: NA
V: TRBV7-8
DNA: TGTGCCAGCAGCCCCTGGTCCGCCTACGAGCAGTACTTC
CDR3: CASSPWSAYEQYF

size: NA
J: TRBJ1-6
D: NA
V: TRBV6-5
DNA: TGTGCCAGCAGTTATCGCGACAGCGTCTATAATTCACCCCTCCACTTT
CDR3: CASSYRDSVYNSPLHF

size: NA
J: TRBJ1-2
D: NA
V: TRBV6-1
DNA: TGTGCCAGCAGTGAAGCGCCCAGGGGAAGAGGCTACACCTTC
CDR3: CASSEAPRGRGYTF

size: NA
J: TRBJ2-7
D: NA
V: TRBV12-3/TRBV12-4
DNA: TGTGCCAGCAGCAACGGGGGCGGGAGCGAGCAGTACTTC
CDR3: CASSNGGGSEQYF

size: NA
J: TRBJ2-1
D: TRBD2
V: TRBV10-3
DNA: TGTGCCGCCCACACTAGCGGGGGATACAATGAGCAGTTCTTC
CDR3: CAAHTSGGYNEQFF

size: NA
J: TRBJ2-3
D: TRBD2
V: TRBV12-5
DNA: TGTGCTAGTGGTTTGGGACTAGCGGGACTCGCAGATACGCAGTATTTT
CDR3: CASGLGLAGLADTQYF

size: once
J: TRBJ2-1
D: NA
V: TRBV7-3
DNA: TGTGCCAGCAGCCAGGGGGGATCCTACAATGAGCAGTTCTTC
CDR3: CASSQGGSYNEQFF

size: NA
J: TRBJ2-3
D: NA
V: TRBV29-1
DNA: TGCAGCGTTGGCCGACGGGGCCCAGATACGCAGTATTTT
CDR3: CSVGRRGPDTQYF

size: NA
J: TRBJ1-5
D: NA
V: TRBV19
DNA: TGTGCCAGTAGACCCTGGGGGGCACAGGAAGGCAATCAGCCCCAGCATTTT
CDR3: CASRPWGAQEGNQPQHF

size: NA
J: TRBJ2-3
D: TRBD1
V: TRBV27
DNA: TGTGCCAGCAGTTCATACAGGGGGCTAGGTACAGATACGCAGTATTTT
CDR3: CASSSYRGLGTDTQYF

size: NA
J: TRBJ2-4
D: NA
V: TRBV2
DNA: TGTGCCAGCAGTACTTCTGACATTCAGTACTTC
CDR3: CASSTSDIQYF

size: NA
J: TRBJ2-7
D: TRBD1
V: TRBV27
DNA: TGTGCCAGCAGTTCCTCCGGGACAGGGTACTCCTACGAGCAGTACTTC
CDR3: CASSSSGTGYSYEQYF

size: NA
J: TRBJ1-4
D: NA
V: TRBV29-1
DNA: TGCAGCGTTGGGAACCTTGTCGGGAAACTGTTTTTT
CDR3: CSVGNLVGKLFF

size: once
J: TRBJ2-1
D: NA
V: TRBV7-9
DNA: TGTGCCAGCAGCTTATCGACGAGTTACAATGAGCAGTTCTTC
CDR3: CASSLSTSYNEQFF

size: NA
J: TRBJ1-1
D: NA
V: TRBV12-3/TRBV12-4
DNA: TGTGCCAGCAGTTTTACAGTGAACACTGAAGCTTTCTTT
CDR3: CASSFTVNTEAFF

size: NA
J: TRBJ1-4
D: NA
V: TRBV7-8
DNA: TGTGCCAGCAGCATACAGGGAGGTGCAACTAATGAAAAACTGTTTTTT
CDR3: CASSIQGGATNEKLFF

size: NA
J: TRBJ1-2
D: NA
V: TRBV6-1
DNA: TGTGCCAGCAGTGAAGTCCAACAGACTCCTAACTATGGCTACACCTTC
CDR3: CASSEVQQTPNYGYTF

size: NA
J: TRBJ2-5
D: NA
V: TRBV3-1/TRBV3-2
DNA: TGTGCCAGCAGCCTCCGGACGGTTGAAGAGACCCAGTACTTC
CDR3: CASSLRTVEETQYF

size: NA
J: TRBJ1-2
D: NA
V: TRBV18
DNA: TGTGCCAGCTCACGTGGGGCCGCACTCCTCTATGGCTACACCTTC
CDR3: CASSRGAALLYGYTF

size: NA
J: TRBJ1-2
D: NA
V: TRBV19
DNA: TGTGCCAGTAGTCCAGGGATTTCCTATGGCTACACCTTC
CDR3: CASSPGISYGYTF

size: few
J: TRBJ1-3
D: NA
V: TRBV5-1
DNA: TGCGCCAGCGGGGAAGGCTCTGGAAACACCATATATTTT
CDR3: CASGEGSGNTIYF

size: once
J: TRBJ1-1
D: NA
V: TRBV29-1
DNA: TGCAGCGCCCAGACAGTGAACACTGAAGCTTTCTTT
CDR3: CSAQTVNTEAFF

size: NA
J: TRBJ1-5
D: NA
V: TRBV12-3/TRBV12-4
DNA: TGTGCCAGCAGTCGTGGGGAGGCCCAGCATTTT
CDR3: CASSRGEAQHF

size: NA
J: TRBJ2-7
D: NA
V: TRBV27
DNA: TGTGCCAGCAGTTTAACTCCCAGGTTGGCCTACGAGCAGTACTTC
CDR3: CASSLTPRLAYEQYF

size: NA
J: TRBJ1-1
D: TRBD1
V: TRBV5-1
DNA: TGCGCCAGCAGCCCGGGACAGGGATGGGCGAACACTGAAGCTTTCTTT
CDR3: CASSPGQGWANTEAFF

size: NA
J: TRBJ2-1
D: NA
V: TRBV14
DNA: TGTGCCAGCAGCCAAGATCAAGGCCTGATCGGGGAGCAGTTCTTC
CDR3: CASSQDQGLIGEQFF

size: NA
J: TRBJ1-2
D: NA
V: TRBV30
DNA: TGTGCCTGGAGTACGGGGGGCGGCGGCTATGGCTACACCTTC
CDR3: CAWSTGGGGYGYTF

size: NA
J: TRBJ2-7
D: NA
V: TRBV6-5
DNA: TGTGCCAGCAGATCGCCGGGGGAGAATTACGAGCAGTACTTC
CDR3: CASRSPGENYEQYF

size: NA
J: TRBJ1-2
D: NA
V: TRBV7-2
DNA: TGTGCCAGCAGCTCAGGCCGGCGGGATGGCTACACCTTC
CDR3: CASSSGRRDGYTF

size: NA
J: TRBJ2-7
D: TRBD1
V: TRBV7-9
DNA: TGTGCCAGCAGCCCTCCGGGACAGGGATACGAGCAGTACTTC
CDR3: CASSPPGQGYEQYF

size: NA
J: TRBJ1-1
D: NA
V: TRBV30
DNA: TGTGCCTGGAGTTCAGGGTACACTGAAGCTTTCTTT
CDR3: CAWSSGYTEAFF

size: NA
J: TRBJ2-5
D: TRBD1
V: TRBV5-4
DNA: TGTGCCAGCAGCCCTCGACAGGGGGCAGGAGAGACCCAGTACTTC
CDR3: CASSPRQGAGETQYF

size: NA
J: TRBJ1-2
D: TRBD1
V: TRBV19
DNA: TGTGCCAGTAGCCGAACAGGGGGCGTAGGTGATGGCTACACCTTC
CDR3: CASSRTGGVGDGYTF

size: NA
J: TRBJ2-3
D: TRBD2
V: TRBV11-2
DNA: TGTGCCAGCAGCCGAGCTAGCGGACGCACAGATACGCAGTATTTT
CDR3: CASSRASGRTDTQYF

size: NA
J: TRBJ1-6
D: TRBD1
V: TRBV19
DNA: TGTGCCAGTAGTACCCCCGGACAGGGGAGGAATTCACCCCTCCACTTT
CDR3: CASSTPGQGRNSPLHF

size: NA
J: TRBJ1-4
D: NA
V: TRBV11-2
DNA: TGTGCCAGCAGCAAACCCTATGAAAAACTGTTTTTT
CDR3: CASSKPYEKLFF

size: NA
J: TRBJ1-6
D: TRBD1
V: TRBV27
DNA: TGTGCCAGCAGGGGGACAGTACCTAATTCACCCCTCCACTTT
CDR3: CASRGTVPNSPLHF

size: NA
J: TRBJ1-2
D: TRBD1
V: TRBV11-3
DNA: TGTGCCAGCAGCTTAGATGGACAGGATGGCTACACCTTC
CDR3: CASSLDGQDGYTF

size: NA
J: TRBJ1-1
D: NA
V: TRBV6-5
DNA: TGTGCCAGCAGTTACTCGCAGTTCATTGAAGCTTTCTTT
CDR3: CASSYSQFIEAFF